The 21 T cell receptor beta chains below were found in one sample sequenced in a study of neurological immune-mediated disorders. TCRdb re-analysed the 5' RACE reads in MiXCR, keeping a single row per CDR3 protein. The sample holds almost 85,000 distinct CDR3 sequences, approximately 2.4% seen once. The source material was PBMCs. These receptors all come from a woman in her 30s with multiple sclerosis.

This clonotype appeared many times. The chain couples TRBV20-1 to TRBJ2-7; 7 bases are shared with TRBD1. Germline V lookup: CDR1 DFQATT, CDR2 SNEGSKA (reference sequence). V trimming: 0 bases; J trimming: 5 bases; junction bases outside the gene matches: 10. This CDR3 has 15 amino acids. CDR3 protein: CSARDFRQGVNEQYF. In DNA, the CDR3 is TGCAGTGCTAGAGATTTTCGACAGGGTGTTAACGAGCAGTACTTC.

In its sample, this clonotype was seen many times. The chain recombines TRBV4-2 with TRBJ2-7; no firm D call. V shed 2 bases and J shed 2 bases, with 13 bases lying between them. Per the germline V gene, CDR1 is LGHNA and CDR2 is YNFKEQ. CDR3 length: 15 amino acids. The CDR3 spells CASSQNQQGPYEQYF. The CDR3 coding sequence is TGTGCCAGCAGCCAAAATCAACAAGGGCCCTACGAGCAGTACTTC.

This clonotype was recorded at least ten times. The rearrangement joins TRBV20-1 to TRBJ2-3; D gene uncertain. This CDR3 is built from 12 residues. Trimming shortened V by 4 bases and J by 5 bases, and 10 bases separated the two germline ends. CDR1 and CDR2 (germline): DFQATT, SNEGSKA (reference sequence). The chain's CDR3 is CSAILPVDTQYF. In DNA, the CDR3 is TGCAGTGCTATTCTCCCAGTAGATACGCAGTATTTT.

This clonotype was counted many times. Compared with germline, one end of the junction differs, possibly owing to a read error. The chain links TRBV10-2 to TRBJ1-2; D possibly corresponds to TRBD1 (6 bases). The CDR3 has 14 amino acids. Per the germline V gene, CDR1 is WSHSY and CDR2 is SAAADI. The CDR3 region has the DNA TGCGCCAGCAGTGAGGGCAGGGGAAACTTTGGCTACACCTTC. Protein product: CASSEGRGNFGYTF.

In this sample, this clonotype turned up many times. The chain couples TRBV20-1 to TRBJ2-3; a possible D gene is TRBD2 (5 bases). Trimming shortened V by 1 base and J by 4 bases, and 12 bases separated the two germline ends. Germline V gives CDR1 DFQATT, CDR2 SNEGSKA (reference sequence). The CDR3 loop spans 14 amino acids. In DNA form, the CDR3 reads TGCAGTGCTAGAGCCCCCGAGAGGGCAGATACGCAGTATTTT. It translates to CSARAPERADTQYF.

This clonotype has a count of ten or more. The chain has TRBV7-9 and TRBJ1-5; 7 nucleotides align to TRBD1. Per germline, CDR1 SEHNR and CDR2 FQNEAQ (reference sequence). The ends lost 0 bases at V and 10 bases at J; junction bases unmatched: 9. The CDR3 has 15 amino acids. In DNA form, the CDR3 reads TGTGCCAGCAGCTTAGCGGGGACAGTCCTCGAACCCCAGCATTTT. It yields the protein CASSLAGTVLEPQHF.

There are many counts of this clonotype. This rearrangement joins TRBV5-6 to TRBJ1-2, with 7 bases matching TRBD1. Germline CDR1 and CDR2: SGHDT and YYEEEE. Trimming at V came to 1 base and at J to 3 bases, leaving 9 bases not matched to a gene. The CDR3 runs to 16 residues. CDR3 loop: CASSLNPGQNYYGYTF. DNA for the CDR3: TGTGCCAGCAGCTTGAACCCGGGACAGAATTACTATGGCTACACCTTC.

This clonotype has a count of ten or more. The rearrangement links TRBV20-1 to TRBJ1-4; 7 positions agree with TRBD1. V dropped 6 bases and J dropped 3; count of bases not matched to a gene: 4. CDR1 is DFQATT and CDR2 is SNEGSKA in the germline V gene (reference sequence). The CDR3 consists of 13 residues. CDR3 nucleotide sequence: TGCAGTGCCACAGGGGCGCCTAATGAAAAACTGTTTTTT. It yields the protein CSATGAPNEKLFF.

In this sample, this clonotype turned up many times. The chain links TRBV7-2 to TRBJ1-2; D gene uncertain. Trimming cost V 2 bases and J 7 bases, with 5 bases left between them. This CDR3 contains 11 residues. CDR1 SGHTA and CDR2 FQGNSA come from the germline V gene. CDR3 region: CASSLPPGYTF. In DNA, the CDR3 is TGTGCCAGCAGCTTACCTCCTGGCTACACCTTC.

The J gene is TRBJ2-5, the V gene TRBV19; TRBD2 might be the D (6 bases). V gave up 5 bases and J gave up 1 base, with 11 bases separating them. Germline V gene sequence: CDR1 LNHDA, CDR2 SQIVND (reference sequence). The CDR3 has 14 amino acids. CDR3 coding DNA: TGTGCCAGTAGTCCCGGGACTTTCCAAGAGACCCAGTACTTC. It translates to CASSPGTFQETQYF.

At least ten counts were recorded for this clonotype. This chain uses TRBV12-3 or TRBV12-4 with TRBJ1-1, with a tentative D call TRBD1 (5 bases). This CDR3 comprises 14 residues. Between the trimmed V and J ends, which lost 7 bases and 2 bases, there was a span of 14 bases. The CDR3 DNA reads as TGTGCCAGCAATCGGGGGGGAATAAACACTGAAGCTTTCTTT. Protein product: CASNRGGINTEAFF.

This clonotype was detected many times. The chain uses TRBV25-1 and TRBJ2-7; 13 bases fit TRBD2. The CDR3 has 18 amino acids. V lost 6 bases and J lost 3; bases outside the gene matches: 14. Germline-derived CDR1 and CDR2 are MGHDK and SYGVNS. The DNA of the CDR3 is TGTGCCAGCAGCGGACGGCATCAGACTAGCGGGAGGCGCTACGAGCAGTACTTC. Protein sequence: CASSGRHQTSGRRYEQYF.

This clonotype was recorded many times. The chain links TRBV12-3 or TRBV12-4 to TRBJ2-1; TRBD1 matches 7 bases. With V trimmed by 7 bases and J by 8 bases, 11 bases remained unmatched. The CDR3 has 14 amino acids. CDR3: CASTLTQGKDEQFF. The CDR3 DNA is TGTGCCAGCACCCTAACACAGGGGAAGGATGAGCAGTTCTTC.

This clonotype was seen repeatedly, ten times or more. This sequence joins TRBV11-2 and TRBJ1-1; unclear D gene. Germline values: CDR1 SGHAT, CDR2 FQNNGV. V was shortened by 1 base and J by 1 base, with 7 bases between the two germline ends. The CDR3 spans 14 residues. The CDR3 is CASSLVGRNTEAFF. CDR3 coding DNA: TGTGCCAGCAGCTTAGTAGGCAGGAACACTGAAGCTTTCTTT.

This clonotype was recorded many times. The chain links TRBV7-2 to TRBJ1-3; no definite D call. V was pared by 4 bases and J by 0 bases, with 16 bases between. The CDR3 consists of 17 residues. The germline V gene encodes CDR1 SGHTA and CDR2 FQGNSA. This CDR3 is CASSSLSARFSGNTIYF. The CDR3, as DNA: TGTGCCAGCAGCTCCCTATCGGCCCGATTCTCTGGAAACACCATATATTTT. The variable domain in full, completed from reference TRBV7-2 and TRBJ1-3, reads GAGVSQSPSNKVTEKGKDVELRCDPISGHTALYWYRQSLGQGLEFLIYFQGNSAPDKSGLPSDRFSAERTGGSVSTLTIQRTQQEDSAVYLCASSSLSARFSGNTIYFGEGSWLTVV.

The sample holds many counts of this clonotype. V usage is TRBV5-1 and J usage is TRBJ1-2; no clear D. Per the germline V gene, CDR1 is SGHRS and CDR2 is YFSETQ. The length of the CDR3 is 12 residues. Trimming pared 0 bases from V and 14 bases from J, leaving 14 bases between. The CDR3 spells CASSLDGRGWTF. The CDR3 DNA follows: TGCGCCAGCAGCTTGGACGGCAGAGGGTGGACCTTC.

In its sample, this clonotype was seen many times. The V and J genes are TRBV7-2 and TRBJ2-7; D unresolved. This CDR3 is 12 amino acids long. Germline CDR1 SGHTA, CDR2 FQGNSA. V was clipped by 5 bases and J by 5 bases, with 10 bases between them. DNA for the CDR3: TGTGCCAGCAGCCCCGCCCTCAACGAGCAGTACTTC. It translates to CASSPALNEQYF.

This clonotype was observed at least ten times. The V call is TRBV5-1, the J call TRBJ2-1, with a weak D call TRBD2 (6 bases). This CDR3 region has 15 residues. Trimming removed 0 bases from V and 4 bases from J, with 11 bases in between. Germline values: CDR1 SGHRS, CDR2 YFSETQ. The CDR3 loop reads CASSLGGETYNEQFF. For the CDR3, the DNA is TGCGCCAGCAGCTTGGGGGGGGAGACGTACAATGAGCAGTTCTTC.

This clonotype was seen repeatedly, ten times or more. The chain couples TRBV6-1 to TRBJ2-7, with D perhaps TRBD1 (6 bases). V was pared by 3 bases and J by 6 bases, with 12 bases between. This CDR3 has 13 residues. Germline lookup yields CDR1 MNHNS and CDR2 SASEGT. The CDR3 reads CASSDGQPTEQYF. DNA for the CDR3: TGTGCCAGCAGTGATGGACAGCCTACCGAGCAGTACTTC.

This clonotype was seen many times. This chain uses TRBV7-9 with TRBJ2-5; 14 nucleotides align to TRBD2. The V gene end was trimmed by 5 bases and the J gene end by 5 bases; junction bases not matched to a gene: 7. Germline CDR1 and CDR2: SEHNR and FQNEAQ (reference sequence). The CDR3 is 16 amino acids. The CDR3 reads CASSLRLAGGGETQYF. The CDR3 DNA reads as TGTGCCAGCAGCCTCCGACTAGCGGGAGGGGGTGAGACCCAGTACTTC.

This clonotype was observed at least ten times. V gene TRBV5-1 combines with J gene TRBJ2-7; unclear D gene. Trimming removed 7 bases from V and 7 bases from J, with 18 bases in between. Germline CDR1 is SGHRS and CDR2 is YFSETQ. The CDR3 is 13 residues long. CDR3 in amino acids: CASGFVGLVEQYF. The CDR3 nucleotides are TGCGCCAGCGGATTCGTAGGGCTAGTGGAGCAGTACTTC.